Shown below are 6 T cell receptor beta chains from a single sample sequenced in a study of T cell repertoires in cytomegalovirus infection. From the reads, TCRdb called clonotypes with MiXCR, one entry per CDR3 protein. The table includes 200,000 to 250,000 distinct CDR3 sequences, over 20% detected once. Sequencing input: CD8+ T cells from PBMCs. The receptors here all came from a human donor in good health (CMV status not recorded). Some clones in this sample may be carry-over from other donors' samples.

The J gene is TRBJ2-5, the V gene TRBV20-1; D is perhaps TRBD1 (5 bases). V was pared by 1 base and J by 7 bases, with 10 bases between. The CDR3 sequence is 12 residues long. Germline CDR1 is DFQATT and CDR2 is SNEGSKA (reference sequence). CDR3 region: CSARVPDRTQYF. CDR3 DNA sequence: TGCAGTGCTAGAGTCCCCGACAGGACCCAGTACTTC.

In this sample, this clonotype turned up a few times. This chain connects TRBV28 to TRBJ1-6; D is unresolved. V lost 3 bases and J 8 bases, leaving 8 bases between the germline ends. CDR1 and CDR2 from the germline V gene are MDHEN and SYDVKM. The CDR3 runs to 13 residues. The CDR3 nucleotides read TGTGCCAGCAGTTTCCGGGGTGATTCACCCCTCCACTTT. It codes for CASSFRGDSPLHF.

The J gene is TRBJ2-5, the V gene TRBV12-3 or TRBV12-4; maybe TRBD1 (5 bases). The V and J ends lost 5 bases and 1 base respectively, with 14 bases between them. The CDR3 totals 15 residues. For the CDR3, the DNA is TGTGCCAGCAGTAACCGTGGGGCACTCCAAGAGACCCAGTACTTC. Translating it yields CASSNRGALQETQYF.

This clonotype was detected ten times or more. Written as DNA, the CDR3 is TGTGCCAGCAGTCCGAGCGGGGCCTCCTACAATGAGCAGTTCTTC. Amino acid sequence: CASSPSGASYNEQFF. The genes are TRBV7-9 and TRBJ2-1; TRBD2 agrees at 7 bases. V lost 6 bases to trimming and J lost 0 bases; unmatched junction nucleotides: 5. The CDR3 is made up of 15 amino acids. Germline-derived CDR1 and CDR2 are SEHNR and FQNEAQ (reference sequence).

This clonotype came up a few times. The gene calls are TRBV5-4 and TRBJ2-5; 10 bases agree with TRBD1. Germline V gene lookup returns CDR1 SGHNT and CDR2 YYREEE (reference sequence). Trimming cost V 5 bases and J 5 bases; bases outside gene matches: 9. CDR3 length equals 15 residues. CDR3 nucleotide sequence: TGTGCCAGCAGTAATCCGGGACAGGGGAGGGAGACCCAGTACTTC. As protein: CASSNPGQGRETQYF.

Notes on this clonotype: This could be a read error, since a much larger clone is one nucleotide away. The chain is built from TRBV7-6 and TRBJ1-1; possibly TRBD1 for D (5 bases). CDR3 length: 13 amino acids. In germline, CDR1 is SGHVS, CDR2 FNYEAQ. Trimming cost V 7 bases and J 8 bases, with 17 bases left between them. The CDR3 nucleotides read TGTGCCAGCACCCGAATGCAGGGAAACGAAGCTTTCTTT. Its translation: CASTRMQGNEAFF.